These T cell receptor beta chains were read from a single sample in a study of cytomegalovirus exposure and HLA in healthy donors. Assay used: immunoSEQ multiplex PCR; TCRdb lists only in-frame clones, some missing. This table holds 100,000 to 150,000 clones. Sequences were obtained from PBMCs. These receptors came from a man between 18 and 35 years old in good health and CMV-seronegative. CDR3s include the opening cysteine and the closing phenylalanine or tryptophan.

cdr3_aa: CASSPEAGATYEQYF; v_call: TRBV7-8
cdr3_aa: CASSFGLANTGELFF; v_call: TRBV5-1
cdr3_aa: CASSDARGTYEQYF; v_call: TRBV27
cdr3_aa: CASSIDRVNTEAFF; v_call: TRBV19
cdr3_aa: CASSPGTSGTGELFF; v_call: TRBV7-9
cdr3_aa: CASSLRGTDKDTQYF; v_call: TRBV5-1
cdr3_aa: CASSTRSSLEAFF; v_call: TRBV19
cdr3_aa: CASSLAREGEQYF; v_call: TRBV5-6
cdr3_aa: CASSLVSYNEQFF; v_call: TRBV7-9
cdr3_aa: CASSFEAIWSTEAFF; v_call: TRBV28
cdr3_aa: CASSLAGGETQYF; v_call: TRBV5-1
cdr3_aa: CASSDQGYYEQYF; v_call: TRBV21-1
cdr3_aa: CASSLTDSFYEQYF; v_call: TRBV11-1
cdr3_aa: CASSPTDYLYEQFF; v_call: TRBV13
cdr3_aa: CASSLLDRGNTEAFF; v_call: TRBV7-2
cdr3_aa: CASSLDQGVMETQYF; v_call: TRBV7-2
cdr3_aa: CASSRLPRPGLAGARRGETQYF; v_call: TRBV7-8
cdr3_aa: CASSGGLAGVRQETQYF; v_call: TRBV9
cdr3_aa: CASSGDISYEQYF; v_call: TRBV6-5
cdr3_aa: CASSLAIQETQYF; v_call: TRBV5-4
cdr3_aa: CAKTGVYYGYTF; v_call: TRBV2
cdr3_aa: CASSNAIVSGGELFF; v_call: TRBV7-3
cdr3_aa: CATNSRDRAVGNTIYF; v_call: TRBV15
cdr3_aa: CASSGLDSLSGYGYTF; v_call: TRBV19
cdr3_aa: CASRARTGGLYEQYF; v_call: TRBV6-5
cdr3_aa: CASSAGTAGQYF; v_call: TRBV5-6
cdr3_aa: CASSSRTGLHGYTF; v_call: TRBV27
cdr3_aa: CASPGGLPGDEQFF; v_call: TRBV21-1
cdr3_aa: CASSPRPGQGAIGELFF; v_call: TRBV27
cdr3_aa: CASSYSSARSAYEQYF; v_call: TRBV6-5
cdr3_aa: CASSFRETQYF; v_call: TRBV27
cdr3_aa: CAIETAYSNQPQHF; v_call: TRBV19